The 24 T cell receptor beta chains reported below all come from one sample, sequenced in a study of blood T cell repertoires in COVID-19 (dated by TCRdb to 2018 to 2021). The library was built by means of the immunoSEQ multiplex PCR assay. TCRdb holds this immuneACCESS table with in-frame rearrangements only. Some clones are missing; in checked studies, unresolved V genes explain under half, and the rest has no known cause. The sample table lists a few hundred thousand clones, 90% of them with a count of one. Approximately 6.5% of the sample is in the top ten clones. Sequencing was carried out using peripheral blood. These receptors came from a woman aged 50 to 60 with COVID-19, enrolled during active disease.

V and J are TRBV6-5 and TRBJ2-5; tentative D call: TRBD2 (5 bases). The CDR3 loop spans 15 amino acids. V dropped 2 bases and J dropped 4 bases, with 14 bases sitting between them. Germline V lookup: CDR1 MNHEY, CDR2 SVGAGI. The CDR3, as DNA: TGTGCCAGCAGTTACGGCAGAAGGCGGGCAGAGACCCAGTACTTC. It yields the protein CASSYGRRRAETQYF.

The chain combines TRBV19 with TRBJ1-5; D remains unclear. Germline V CDR1 and CDR2: LNHDA, SQIVND (reference sequence). The V gene lost 3 bases and the J gene lost 4 bases, with 10 bases spanning the gap. The CDR3 has 14 residues. CDR3 nucleotides: TGTGCCAGTAGTATGGGAGTCACGAATCAGCCCCAGCATTTT. Protein: CASSMGVTNQPQHF.

The gene calls are TRBV6-5 and TRBJ1-1; D perhaps matches TRBD1 (6 bases). Germline V gene sequence: CDR1 MNHEY, CDR2 SVGAGI. Trimming shortened V by 6 bases and J by 3 bases, and 20 bases separated the two germline ends. This CDR3 comprises 16 residues. CDR3 nucleotide sequence: TGTGCCAGCAGCTACCGGGACACCAGCTGGGACACTGAAGCTTTCTTT. Translation gives CASSYRDTSWDTEAFF.

The J gene is TRBJ1-2, the V gene TRBV7-8; the D is unclear. CDR1 SGHVS and CDR2 FQNEAQ come from the germline V gene. This CDR3 has 15 residues. The V and J ends lost 5 bases and 3 bases respectively, with 16 bases between them. The DNA of the CDR3 is TGTGCCAGCAGCCCGCGTGGAGGGTTTGACTATGGCTACACCTTC. It specifies CASSPRGGFDYGYTF.

This rearrangement joins TRBV7-9 to TRBJ1-2, with 7 bases fitting TRBD1. The germline V gene encodes CDR1 SEHNR and CDR2 FQNEAQ (reference sequence). The CDR3 length is 13 residues. V was pared by 5 bases and J by 2 bases, with 2 bases of the junction left unmatched. The CDR3 sequence is CASSRDRNYGYTF. The CDR3 nucleotides read TGTGCCAGCAGCCGGGACAGAAACTATGGCTACACCTTC.

The chain combines TRBV30 with TRBJ1-5, with 9 bases identical to TRBD1. Germline V gene sequence: CDR1 GTSNPN, CDR2 SVGIG (reference sequence). J lost 3 bases, V lost 3 bases, and 6 bases had no gene match. This CDR3 region has 15 residues. The CDR3 is CAWSRDRDINQPQHF. Here the CDR3 DNA reads TGTGCCTGGAGCCGGGACAGGGATATCAATCAGCCCCAGCATTTT. The entire variable domain, with the rest obtained from reference TRBV30 and TRBJ1-5, is as follows: SQTIHQWPATLVQPVGSPLSLECTVEGTSNPNLYWYRQAAGRGLQLLFYSVGIGQISSEVPQNLSASRPQDRQFILSSKKLLLSDSGFYLCAWSRDRDINQPQHFGDGTRLSIL.

This chain links TRBV5-6 with TRBJ1-3; D is ambiguous. The CDR3 contains 15 residues. Germline V lookup: CDR1 SGHDT, CDR2 YYEEEE. V lost 4 bases to trimming and J lost 0 bases, with 11 bases between them. The CDR3 DNA reads as TGTGCCAGCAGCGGGCGTGGGTACTCTGGAAACACCATATATTTT. This translates into CASSGRGYSGNTIYF.

V gene TRBV5-1 combines with J gene TRBJ2-3; possible D gene TRBD1, 5 bases. CDR3 length equals 15 residues. Deletions cut 0 bases from V and 4 bases from J, with 12 bases between. The germline V gene has CDR1 SGHRS and CDR2 YFSETQ. The CDR3 DNA sequence: TGCGCCAGCAGCTTGGGGCAGGGTCGGGCAGATACGCAGTATTTT. As protein: CASSLGQGRADTQYF.

This chain joins TRBV25-1 and TRBJ1-2; 10 positions agree with TRBD1. This CDR3 comprises 15 residues. Germline CDR1 MGHDK, CDR2 SYGVNS. With V trimmed by 0 bases and J by 9 bases, 7 bases remained unmatched. For the CDR3, the DNA is TGTGCCAGCAGTGAATATCCCGACAGGGGGCGAAGCTACACCTTC. Amino acids: CASSEYPDRGRSYTF.

This chain joins TRBV30 and TRBJ1-6, with D perhaps TRBD1 (5 bases). Trimming stripped 7 bases from V and 8 bases from J, with 15 bases between. CDR3 length: 13 amino acids. CDR1 and CDR2 (germline): GTSNPN, SVGIG (reference sequence). This chain's CDR3 is CALGRRTDSPLHF. DNA for the CDR3: TGTGCCTTGGGACGGAGAACGGATTCACCCCTCCACTTT.

This clone showed up many times. The J gene is TRBJ1-4, the V gene TRBV11-1; D gene unclear. This CDR3 is 16 amino acids long. V gave up 5 bases and J gave up 1 base, with 14 bases separating them. Germline CDR1 reads SGHAT; CDR2 reads FQDESV (reference sequence). The CDR3 is CASSPRTGKTNEKLFF. The CDR3 coding sequence is TGTGCCAGCAGCCCACGGACGGGGAAAACTAATGAAAAACTGTTTTTT.

The CDR3 bases are TGTGCCAGCTCACCGCACAGGGAATTGAACACTGAAGCTTTCTTT. Translating it yields CASSPHRELNTEAFF. The chain carries TRBV18 and TRBJ1-1, with D maybe TRBD1 (6 bases). The CDR3 is 15 amino acids. Germline V lookup: CDR1 KGHSH, CDR2 LQKENI. V was cut by 3 bases and J by 0 bases, with 11 bases left in between.

The chain has TRBV5-6 and TRBJ1-3; the D is unclear. This CDR3 comprises 15 residues. The V and J ends lost 2 bases and 3 bases respectively, with 12 bases between them. Germline CDR1 and CDR2: SGHDT and YYEEEE. Here the CDR3 DNA reads TGTGCCAGCAGCTTCCCACAGCCGGTTGGAAACACCATATATTTT. Residues: CASSFPQPVGNTIYF.

The chain couples TRBV30 to TRBJ2-7, with 14 bases aligning to TRBD2. V was clipped by 4 bases and J by 5 bases; unmatched bases: 22. Germline lookup yields CDR1 GTSNPN and CDR2 SVGIG (reference sequence). This CDR3 spans 20 amino acids. The CDR3 loop reads CAWTPRDADGTSGSLHEQYF. The CDR3, as DNA: TGTGCCTGGACCCCACGGGACGCGGACGGGACTAGCGGGAGTCTACACGAGCAGTACTTC.

In its sample, this clone was seen a few times. V is TRBV9 and J is TRBJ1-1, with a possible D match to TRBD1 (6 bases). The CDR3 length is 14 residues. Germline CDR1 reads SGDLS; CDR2 reads YYNGEE. Trimming stripped 0 bases from V and 1 base from J, with 7 bases between. CDR3 loop: CASSVVTGNTEAFF. CDR3 DNA: TGTGCCAGCAGCGTAGTGACAGGGAACACTGAAGCTTTCTTT.

The chain employs TRBV2 and TRBJ2-1; D ambiguous. Between the trimmed V and J ends, which lost 5 bases and 9 bases, there was a span of 5 bases. The CDR3 covers 10 residues. Germline V CDR1 and CDR2: SNHLY, FYNNEI. The CDR3 DNA reads as TGTGCCAGCAGTAGAGGTGAGCAGTTCTTC. Protein: CASSRGEQFF.

The rearrangement uses TRBV12-3 or TRBV12-4 and TRBJ2-3; D is undetermined. V was shortened by 6 bases and J by 0 bases, with 7 bases between the two germline ends. The CDR3 spans 13 residues. The CDR3 reads CASSPQSTDTQYF. The DNA of the CDR3 is TGTGCCAGCAGCCCTCAGAGCACAGATACGCAGTATTTT.

This chain uses TRBV9 with TRBJ1-1; D may be TRBD1 (6 bases). V was pared by 4 bases and J by 2 bases, with 12 bases between. Germline V gives CDR1 SGDLS, CDR2 YYNGEE. The CDR3 loop spans 14 amino acids. CDR3 sequence reads: CASSISGVNTEAFF. CDR3 in DNA: TGTGCCAGCAGCATATCAGGGGTTAACACTGAAGCTTTCTTT.

The CDR3 region is CASSASGSLGETQYF. The CDR3, as DNA: TGTGCCAGCAGCGCGAGCGGGAGCTTAGGAGAGACCCAGTACTTC. The rearrangement joins TRBV5-5 to TRBJ2-5, with 8 bases lining up with TRBD2. The J segment lost 4 bases and the V segment lost 4 bases, leaving 9 bases of the junction unmatched. The CDR3 has 15 amino acids. CDR1 and CDR2 (germline): SGHKS, YYEKEE (reference sequence).

The J gene is TRBJ2-7, the V gene TRBV7-9; maybe TRBD1 (7 bases). V lost 5 bases and J 2 bases, leaving 19 bases between the germline ends. The CDR3 extends over 16 amino acids. The V gene's germline CDR1 is SEHNR and CDR2 FQNEAQ (reference sequence). The CDR3 here is CASSKYRGGQTYEQYF. The CDR3 region has the DNA TGTGCCAGCAGCAAATACAGGGGAGGCCAAACCTACGAGCAGTACTTC.

The chain is built from TRBV6-5 and TRBJ1-2; 8 bases align to TRBD1. The CDR3 covers 13 residues. Germline CDR1 is MNHEY and CDR2 is SVGAGI. Trimming cost V 7 bases and J 7 bases; bases outside gene matches: 8. CDR3: CASKNTDRGGYTF. The CDR3 DNA is TGTGCCAGCAAAAACACCGACAGGGGTGGCTACACCTTC.

This rearrangement joins TRBV30 to TRBJ1-2; 11 positions agree with TRBD1. The CDR3 is 16 residues long. Per the germline V gene, CDR1 is GTSNPN and CDR2 is SVGIG (reference sequence). Losses at the gene ends were 4 bases for V and 4 bases for J; bases not matched to a gene: 11. The CDR3: CAWTPRTGGASYGYTF. The DNA for the CDR3 is TGTGCCTGGACCCCTCGGACAGGGGGCGCAAGCTATGGCTACACCTTC.

Only a few counts were recorded for this clone. The chain recombines TRBV6-1 with TRBJ2-7; 12 bases are shared with TRBD2. This CDR3 spans 15 amino acids. The germline CDR1 and CDR2 sequences are MNHNS and SASEGT. The ends lost 6 bases at V and 6 bases at J; junction bases unmatched: 9. In DNA, the CDR3 is TGTGCCAGCAGCTTGACTAGCGGGAGTTTCAGCGAGCAGTACTTC. Translated: CASSLTSGSFSEQYF.

The rearrangement uses TRBV4-2 and TRBJ1-2; 7 bases are shared with TRBD1. Germline V gives CDR1 LGHNA, CDR2 YNFKEQ. Germline trimming cut 4 bases from V and 2 bases from J; bases unmatched to any gene: 10. CDR3 length equals 16 residues. This chain's CDR3 is CASSPRAGGINYGYTF. The CDR3 DNA sequence: TGTGCCAGCAGCCCACGCGCAGGGGGTATAAACTATGGCTACACCTTC.